One and the same sample provided the 24 T cell receptor beta chains below, sequenced in a study of blood T cell repertoires in COVID-19. Measured with immunoSEQ multiplex PCR; TCRdb has only the in-frame clones, and not every one. The sample contains roughly 200,000 clones, 75% to 90% of which appear only once. Sequencing was performed on peripheral blood. These receptors all come from a human donor with active or convalescent COVID-19. The donor label of this sample is uncertain.

J is TRBJ2-5 and V is TRBV2, with D maybe TRBD2 (7 bases). V lost 7 bases and J lost 1, with 16 bases in between. The CDR3 sequence is 15 residues long. CDR1 SNHLY and CDR2 FYNNEI come from the germline V gene. The CDR3 is CASKGGGTVQETQYF. Written as DNA, the CDR3 is TGTGCCAGCAAGGGAGGGGGGACCGTCCAAGAGACCCAGTACTTC.

This chain uses TRBV19 with TRBJ1-4; 7 bases align to TRBD1. The germline gives CDR1 LNHDA, CDR2 SQIVND (reference sequence). The J segment lost 3 bases and the V segment lost 5 bases, leaving 9 bases of the junction unmatched. The length of the CDR3 is 16 residues. CDR3 in amino acids: CASSQRGGQSNEKLFF. CDR3 coding DNA: TGTGCCAGTAGTCAAAGAGGGGGACAGTCTAATGAAAAACTGTTTTTT.

The chain has TRBV4-3 and TRBJ1-5, with D uncertain. V was trimmed by 1 base and J by 6 bases, leaving 13 bases between them. This CDR3 comprises 15 residues. Germline V gene lookup returns CDR1 LGHNA and CDR2 YSLEER. The chain's CDR3 is CASSQVATRGQPQHF. CDR3 in DNA: TGCGCCAGCAGCCAAGTTGCCACCCGCGGTCAGCCCCAGCATTTT.

The chain recombines TRBV5-5 with TRBJ2-7; D uncertain. Between the trimmed V and J ends, which lost 0 bases and 7 bases, there was a span of 11 bases. The germline CDR1 and CDR2 sequences are SGHKS and YYEKEE (reference sequence). The CDR3 consists of 13 residues. CDR3 nucleotides: TGTGCCAGCAGCTTGGGAATAGCACGGGAGCAGTACTTC. Encoded protein: CASSLGIAREQYF. The full variable domain, completed using reference TRBV5-5 and TRBJ2-7, is DAGVTQSPTHLIKTRGQQVTLRCSPISGHKSVSWYQQVLGQGPQFIFQYYEKEERGRGNFPDRFSARQFPNYSSELNVNALLLGDSALYLCASSLGIAREQYFGPGTRLTVT.

This clone occurred once. The V gene is TRBV19, the J gene TRBJ2-4, with 12 bases aligning to TRBD2. Trimming cost V 4 bases and J 5 bases; bases outside gene matches: 6. Looked up from germline, CDR1 is LNHDA and CDR2 is SQIVND (reference sequence). The CDR3 has 16 residues. The chain's CDR3 is CASSKRLAGVENIQYF. CDR3 coding DNA: TGTGCCAGTAGTAAACGACTAGCGGGAGTTGAAAACATTCAGTACTTC. Based on the CDR3 plus reference TRBV19 and TRBJ2-4, the full variable domain is DGGITQSPKYLFRKEGQNVTLSCEQNLNHDAMYWYRQDPGQGLRLIYYSQIVNDFQKGDIAEGYSVSREKKESFPLTVTSAQKNPTAFYLCASSKRLAGVENIQYFGAGTRLSVL.

The genes are TRBV27 and TRBJ2-2; 7 bases map to TRBD2. The CDR3 runs 15 residues. V trimming: 0 bases; J trimming: 5 bases; junction bases outside the gene matches: 3. Germline V gene lookup returns CDR1 MNHEY and CDR2 SMNVEV (reference sequence). The CDR3 spells CASSLSGLTTGELFF. CDR3 coding DNA: TGTGCCAGCAGTTTATCGGGACTAACAACCGGGGAGCTGTTTTTT.

The rearrangement joins TRBV27 to TRBJ1-6; D is perhaps TRBD1 (5 bases). CDR3 length: 16 residues. V dropped 4 bases and J dropped 6 bases, with 16 bases sitting between them. Germline lookup yields CDR1 MNHEY and CDR2 SMNVEV (reference sequence). CDR3 nucleotides: TGTGCCAGCAGTTCAGGGTGGTGGGGTTCTAATTCACCCCTCCACTTT. This encodes CASSSGWWGSNSPLHF.

CDR3 coding DNA: TGTGCCAGCAGCCCCCTCCTGCGGGGGGGCCCAGATACGCAGTATTTT. It translates to CASSPLLRGGPDTQYF. The chain employs TRBV14 and TRBJ2-3; the match to TRBD2 covers 9 bases. The junction had 9 bases not matched to a gene; V was cut back by 4 bases and J by 4 bases. This CDR3 spans 16 amino acids. Germline CDR1 reads SGHDN; CDR2 reads FVKESK.

The chain is built from TRBV6-5 and TRBJ1-1, with D tentatively TRBD1 (6 bases). V was clipped by 9 bases and J by 0 bases, with 17 bases between them. The germline V gene encodes CDR1 MNHEY and CDR2 SVGAGI. The CDR3 is 15 amino acids. The CDR3 loop reads CASLPIGTLNTEAFF. The CDR3 DNA sequence: TGTGCCAGTCTCCCGATAGGGACACTGAACACTGAAGCTTTCTTT.

The V call is TRBV4-3, the J call TRBJ1-4; 7 nucleotides align to TRBD1. The CDR3 runs 16 residues. Germline V gene lookup returns CDR1 LGHNA and CDR2 YSLEER. J was trimmed by 7 bases and V by 4 bases; bases with no gene match: 12. CDR3 region: CASSRDPDRSIEKLFF. CDR3 nucleotides: TGCGCCAGCAGCCGAGACCCGGACAGGTCCATTGAAAAACTGTTTTTT.

The V and J genes are TRBV2 and TRBJ2-5; tentatively, D is TRBD2 (7 bases). This CDR3 has 16 residues. V gave up 7 bases and J gave up 1 base, with 19 bases separating them. The germline V gene encodes CDR1 SNHLY and CDR2 FYNNEI. CDR3 protein: CASTQQGGIGQETQYF. CDR3 in DNA: TGTGCCAGCACTCAACAGGGAGGGATAGGCCAAGAGACCCAGTACTTC.

V is TRBV6-4 and J is TRBJ2-1; D gene unclear. The V end lost 0 bases, the J end lost 1 base, and 10 bases lay between the germline ends. CDR3 length: 16 amino acids. CDR1 is MRHNA and CDR2 is SNTAGT in the germline V gene. CDR3 protein: CASSDSRWASYNEQFF. As DNA, the CDR3 is TGTGCCAGCAGTGACTCTCGTTGGGCTTCCTACAATGAGCAGTTCTTC.

The chain carries TRBV5-5 and TRBJ1-3; 10 nucleotides line up with TRBD1. V shed 5 bases, J shed 2 bases, and the junction held 4 bases outside the gene matches. Germline values: CDR1 SGHKS, CDR2 YYEKEE (reference sequence). The CDR3 spans 15 residues. The CDR3 is CASRTGTGAGNTIYF. The CDR3 coding sequence is TGTGCCAGCAGGACCGGGACAGGGGCTGGAAACACCATATATTTT.

The genes are TRBV6-1 and TRBJ2-2; 13 bases fit TRBD2. Germline CDR1 reads MNHNS; CDR2 reads SASEGT. Losses at the gene ends were 0 bases for V and 3 bases for J; bases not matched to a gene: 13. This CDR3 comprises 21 residues. This CDR3 is CASSEAVHSPGLAGYTGELFF. In nucleotides, the CDR3 is TGTGCCAGCAGTGAAGCTGTCCATTCACCGGGACTAGCGGGATACACCGGGGAGCTGTTTTTT.

The J gene is TRBJ1-2, the V gene TRBV12-3 or TRBV12-4; 8 nucleotides match TRBD1. V was clipped by 6 bases and J by 4 bases; unmatched bases: 4. The CDR3 loop spans 13 amino acids. CDR3 residues: CASRQGAGYGYTF. The CDR3 DNA sequence: TGTGCCAGCAGGCAGGGGGCTGGCTATGGCTACACCTTC.

The chain employs TRBV12-1 and TRBJ2-3; TRBD1, as called in the table, went unchecked against the DNA. TRBV12-1 is termed a pseudogene. This CDR3 is built from 15 residues. The CDR3 DNA is TGTGCCAGCAGCCCCAGGATCTACGGCACAGATACGCAGTATTTT. Its translation: CASSPRIYGTDTQYF.

In DNA, the CDR3 is TGCGCCAGCAGCGCCAGGGGTATGAACACTGAAGCTTTCTTT. Protein: CASSARGMNTEAFF. The chain combines TRBV5-1 with TRBJ1-1; TRBD1 might be the D (6 bases). CDR1 and CDR2 from the germline V gene are SGHRS and YFSETQ. CDR3 length equals 14 residues. V was pared by 4 bases and J by 0 bases, with 10 bases between.

The CDR3 DNA reads as TGTGCCAGCAGTTTTACCTACGAGCAGTACTTC. Translation: CASSFTYEQYF. The rearrangement uses TRBV6-2 or TRBV6-3 and TRBJ2-7; D is unclear. V was cut by 4 bases and J by 2 bases, with 3 bases left in between. Germline V lookup: CDR1 MNHEY, CDR2 SVGEGT. The CDR3 is 11 residues long.

This rearrangement joins TRBV11-3 to TRBJ2-1, with TRBD2 as a possible D gene (5 bases). This CDR3 has 13 amino acids. Trimming stripped 5 bases from V and 4 bases from J, with 9 bases between. Per the germline V gene, CDR1 is SGHNT and CDR2 is YENEEA. CDR3 in DNA: TGTGCCAGCAGCCGACGAGGGTACAATGAGCAGTTCTTC. This encodes CASSRRGYNEQFF.

V is TRBV11-3 and J is TRBJ1-2, with D tentatively TRBD1 (6 bases). Trimming shortened V by 5 bases and J by 8 bases, and 15 bases separated the two germline ends. CDR1 and CDR2 (germline): SGHNT, YENEEA. CDR3 length equals 13 residues. CDR3 loop: CASSAWTEEGYTF. In nucleotides, the CDR3 is TGTGCCAGCAGCGCATGGACAGAGGAAGGCTACACCTTC.

The chain joins TRBV7-9 to TRBJ1-2, with TRBD1 matching over 9 bases. CDR3 size: 16 residues. Looked up from germline, CDR1 is SEHNR and CDR2 is FQNEAQ (reference sequence). V lost 5 bases to trimming and J lost 6 bases; unmatched junction nucleotides: 13. The CDR3 protein is CASSRSGTGTLNGYTF. The CDR3 nucleotides are TGTGCCAGCAGCCGATCCGGGACAGGGACCTTGAATGGCTACACCTTC.

This chain joins TRBV3-1 (or the pseudogene TRBV3-2) and TRBJ2-2, with TRBD2 identical over 14 bases. Trimming cost V 4 bases and J 4 bases; bases outside gene matches: 5. Germline loops: CDR1 LGHDT, CDR2 YNNKEL (reference sequence). This CDR3 has 17 amino acids. The CDR3 loop reads CASSRWTSGGCTGELFF. In DNA form, the CDR3 reads TGTGCCAGCAGCCGGTGGACTAGCGGGGGGTGCACCGGGGAGCTGTTTTTT.

The V and J genes are TRBV7-9 and TRBJ2-7, with 8 bases fitting TRBD2. This CDR3 has 17 residues. V shed 5 bases and J 0 bases; nucleotides not matched to a gene: 12. Germline V gene sequence: CDR1 SEHNR, CDR2 FQNEAQ (reference sequence). CDR3 loop: CASSPSGRGGLSYEQYF. The DNA for the CDR3 is TGTGCCAGCAGCCCCTCCGGTCGGGGGGGCCTCTCCTACGAGCAGTACTTC.

The chain combines TRBV18 with TRBJ2-7; 10 bases align to TRBD1. V was pared by 7 bases and J by 2 bases, with 5 bases of the junction left unmatched. This CDR3 is built from 14 residues. Looked up from germline, CDR1 is KGHSH and CDR2 is LQKENI. The CDR3 sequence is CASLSGTGAYEQYF. The DNA of the CDR3 is TGTGCCAGCTTATCCGGGACAGGGGCCTACGAGCAGTACTTC.